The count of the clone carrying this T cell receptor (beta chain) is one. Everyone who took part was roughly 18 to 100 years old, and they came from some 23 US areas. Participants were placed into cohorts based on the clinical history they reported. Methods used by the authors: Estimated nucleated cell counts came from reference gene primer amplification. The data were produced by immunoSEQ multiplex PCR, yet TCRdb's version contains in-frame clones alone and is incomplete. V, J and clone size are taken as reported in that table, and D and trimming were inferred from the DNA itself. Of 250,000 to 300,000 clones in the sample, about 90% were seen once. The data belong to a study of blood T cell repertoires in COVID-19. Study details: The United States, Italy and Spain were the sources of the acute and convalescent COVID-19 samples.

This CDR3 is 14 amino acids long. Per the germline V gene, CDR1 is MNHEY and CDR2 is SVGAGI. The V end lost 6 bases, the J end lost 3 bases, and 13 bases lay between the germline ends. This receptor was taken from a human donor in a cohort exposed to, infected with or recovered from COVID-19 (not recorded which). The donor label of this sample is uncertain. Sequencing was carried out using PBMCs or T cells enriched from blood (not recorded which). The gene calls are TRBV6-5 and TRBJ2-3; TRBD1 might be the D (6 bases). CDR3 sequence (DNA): TGTGCCAGCAGCCGAGGACAGCCAACAGATACGCAGTATTTT. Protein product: CASSRGQPTDTQYF.